A few counts support the clone carrying this T cell receptor (beta chain). What it recognizes is unknown. Primers for the PCR totalled 60 Vbeta and 13 Jbeta. Source study methods: Later, tens of millions of unique TCR beta chains were counted in an analysis, and about 10 million of them were shared. Measured with immunoSEQ multiplex PCR; TCRdb has only the in-frame clones, and not every one. The V and J calls and clone size are taken from that table; D and trimming were inferred from the DNA. This table holds roughly 90,000 clones, 80% found once. The record originates from a study of cytomegalovirus exposure and HLA in healthy donors. This CDR3 is built from 12 residues. The V end lost 3 bases, the J end lost 2 bases, and 4 bases lay between the germline ends. Per the germline V gene, CDR1 is SGDLS and CDR2 is YYNGEE. Study-wide results and caveats: Reportedly, fewer N-insertions than the roughly 700-donor mean appeared in an Asian-associated ancestry cluster in a later analysis. Data from an earlier analysis indicated that most TCR beta V segments were productive either about 90% or about 30% of the time.

This chain connects TRBV9 to TRBJ2-3; no reliable D call. The receptor was isolated from a man aged 18 to 30 in good health and CMV-seronegative. Sequenced input: PBMCs. CDR3: CASSAFTDTQYF. The CDR3 nucleotides read TGTGCCAGCAGCGCCTTCACAGATACGCAGTATTTT.